These T cell receptor beta chains were read from a single sample in a study of tumor-infiltrating lymphocytes in primary liver carcinoma. MiXCR, applied by TCRdb to the multiplex PCR reads, yields one record per CDR3 protein. Among more than 90,000 distinct CDR3 sequences listed, around two thirds were seen once. Sequencing was done on a sample of liver tumor tissue from sampling region 2. The source of these receptors is a woman between 55 and 75 years old with primary liver carcinoma and hepatitis B virus infection. CDR3s include the opening cysteine and the closing phenylalanine or tryptophan. A D gene is named only where the DNA matches it firmly. The size field is filled for only some rows; it gives once, few, many or a size class.

D gene,clone size,J gene,V gene,CDR3 DNA,CDR3 protein
TRBD2,NA,TRBJ2-1,TRBV27,TGTGACAGCAGTTTGTCATTGGCTAGCGGAAATGAGCAGTTCTTC,CDSSLSLASGNEQFF
NA,NA,TRBJ2-3,TRBV6-1,TGTGTCAGCAGTGACGGGGGCTTTCGTACAGATAAGCAGTATTTT,CVSSDGGFRTDKQYF
NA,many,TRBJ1-2,TRBV28,TGTGCCAGCAGTTTGAGACCGTCGAACTATGGCTACACCTTC,CASSLRPSNYGYTF
NA,NA,TRBJ2-1,TRBV11-2,TGTGCCAGCAGTTTAGAGGGAGCAGTGCAGCAGTTCTTC,CASSLEGAVQQFF
NA,NA,TRBJ1-2,TRBV11-2,TGTGCAAGCAGCCTAGAGTCTACTAACTATGGCTACACCTTC,CASSLESTNYGYTF
TRBD2,once,TRBJ2-3,TRBV12-3/TRBV12-4,TGTGCCAGCAGTGGCATAGAGCCAGGGAGGGCCTATACGCAGTATTTT,CASSGIEPGRAYTQYF
NA,once,TRBJ1-2,TRBV30,TGTGCCTGGAGTTCGGCAGACTATGACTGCACCTTC,CAWSSADYDCTF
NA,NA,TRBJ2-2,TRBV11-2,TGTGCGAGTAGCTTCTGGGGCGGGGACCTGTTTTTT,CASSFWGGDLFF
NA,NA,TRBJ2-6,TRBV28,TGTGCCAGCAGGCGGTCTAGGACAACTTCGTCTGTGGCCAACGTCCTGACTTTC,CASRRSRTTSSVANVLTF
NA,NA,TRBJ1-1,TRBV6-6,TGTGTCAGCAGTTTGCAGGGACTAACTGAAGCTCTCTTT,CVSSLQGLTEALF
NA,NA,TRBJ2-7,TRBV11-3,TGTGCCCGCAGCTTAAGTGGGCTGGAGCACGAGCAGAACTTC,CARSLSGLEHEQNF
NA,NA,TRBJ1-5,TRBV6-5,TGTGCCAGCAATCGCGTACGGGAATACAATCAGCCCCAGCATTTT,CASNRVREYNQPQHF
NA,NA,TRBJ1-2,TRBV2,TGTGCCAGCTTGGAGAGCCCGAGCTATGGCTACACCTTC,CASLESPSYGYTF
NA,NA,TRBJ2-3,TRBV11-2,TGTGTCAGCAGCCCTGGACTAACAGGCCCAGATACGCAGTATTTT,CVSSPGLTGPDTQYF
NA,NA,TRBJ1-4,TRBV28,TGTGCCTCGCTGCAGATCGGTAATGAAAGACTGTTTTTT,CASLQIGNERLFF
NA,NA,TRBJ2-4,TRBV11-2,TGTGCCAGCAGCTTAGATGGTTGGGGGTGTGACACTCAGTACTTC,CASSLDGWGCDTQYF
TRBD2,once,TRBJ2-3,TRBV11-1,TGTGCCAGCAGCTTAAGGCGACGTGCGGGAGAATCCCACTTT,CASSLRRRAGESHF
NA,few,TRBJ1-2,TRBV6-1,TGTGCCAGCGGGAACCCAGGGGAAGGCTATGCCTTC,CASGNPGEGYAF
NA,many,TRBJ2-2,TRBV10-1,TGCGCCAGCAGTGAGTCGGGCGGCCGCAACACCGGGGAGCTGTTTTTT,CASSESGGRNTGELFF
TRBD2,NA,TRBJ2-1,TRBV11-1,TGTGCCGGCAGCGACGAACTAGCGGTATATGAGCAGTTCTTC,CAGSDELAVYEQFF
NA,few,TRBJ2-1,TRBV11-2,TGTGCCAGCAGCTTAGCGGGCAGGAGAACTTCCAATGGGCAGTTCTTC,CASSLAGRRTSNGQFF
TRBD1,many,TRBJ1-4,TRBV7-9,TGTGCCAGCAGCTTGGGGACAGGGGCCGAAAAACTGTTTTTT,CASSLGTGAEKLFF
NA,few,TRBJ2-3,TRBV28,TGTGCCAGCAGTCTCGCGTCCGGGATATCGTCCACAGATACGCAGTATTTT,CASSLASGISSTDTQYF
NA,NA,TRBJ2-1,TRBV11-2,TGTGCCAGCAGCCGACTAAACCCTGAGGCCGCCAATGAGCAGTTCTTC,CASSRLNPEAANEQFF
TRBD1,NA,TRBJ1-5,TRBV6-5,TGTGCCAGCATAAAGACAGGGAGGAATCAGCCCCAGCATTTC,CASIKTGRNQPQHF
TRBD1,once,TRBJ1-2,TRBV6-5,TGTGCCATCAGTTCAAAATCCCCGGGACAGGGGGATCCCTTGGAGGTCTACACCTTC,CAISSKSPGQGDPLEVYTF
NA,NA,TRBJ2-1,TRBV11-2,TGTGCCAGCAGCAGGAGAGTAGCAGGAGGGCTGGGGGATGAGCAGTTCTTC,CASSRRVAGGLGDEQFF
TRBD2,many,TRBJ2-3,TRBV6-5,TGTGCCAGCAGTTACAGGGGCGGGAGAACTTCAGATACGCAGTATTTT,CASSYRGGRTSDTQYF
NA,NA,TRBJ2-7,TRBV7-3,TGTGCCAGCAGCTTATCGGCAGGGGCGGCCTACGAGCAGTACTTC,CASSLSAGAAYEQYF